This TCR beta chain was sequenced for a study of CXCR3-negative and CXCR3-positive naive CD8 T cells. Triplicate sorting captured around 300,000 cells each from every CD8+ T cell subset. The study made its TRB cDNA libraries by 5' RACE, adding UMI labels. TCRdb reprocessed the 5' RACE reads and keeps a single row for each CDR3 protein, giving no DNA. This sample's clone table lists some 41,000 distinct CDR3 sequences. This sequence originates from a human donor in good health. Some clones in this sample may be carry-over from other donors' samples. The sample comprised memory CD8+ T cells from blood.

The CDR3 reads CASSQTQGAGTGELFF. The chain links TRBV4-1 to TRBJ2-2; the TRBD1 assignment by TCRdb is unverifiable without DNA. The CDR3 covers 16 residues. Germline V CDR1 and CDR2: MGHRA, YSYEKL.